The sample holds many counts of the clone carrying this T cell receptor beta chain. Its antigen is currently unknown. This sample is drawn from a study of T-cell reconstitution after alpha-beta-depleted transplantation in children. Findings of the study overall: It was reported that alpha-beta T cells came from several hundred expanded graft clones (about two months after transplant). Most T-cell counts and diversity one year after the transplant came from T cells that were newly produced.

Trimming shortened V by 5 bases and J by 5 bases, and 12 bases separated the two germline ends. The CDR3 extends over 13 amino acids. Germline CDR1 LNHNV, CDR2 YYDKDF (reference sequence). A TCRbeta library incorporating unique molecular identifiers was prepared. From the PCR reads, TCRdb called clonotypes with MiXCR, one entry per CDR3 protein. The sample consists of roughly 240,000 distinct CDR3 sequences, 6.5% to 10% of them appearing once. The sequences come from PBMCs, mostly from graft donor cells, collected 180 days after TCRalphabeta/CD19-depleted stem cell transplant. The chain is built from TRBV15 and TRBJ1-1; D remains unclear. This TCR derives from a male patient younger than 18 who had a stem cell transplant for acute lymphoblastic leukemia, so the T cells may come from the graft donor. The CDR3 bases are TGTGCCACCAGCGGCCTGTTGGGGACTGAAGCTTTCTTT. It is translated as CATSGLLGTEAFF. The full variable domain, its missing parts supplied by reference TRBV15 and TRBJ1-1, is DAMVIQNPRYQVTQFGKPVTLSCSQTLNHNVMYWYQQKSSQAPKLLFHYYDKDFNNEADTPDNFQSRRPNTSFCFLDIRSPGLGDTAMYLCATSGLLGTEAFFGQGTRLTVV.